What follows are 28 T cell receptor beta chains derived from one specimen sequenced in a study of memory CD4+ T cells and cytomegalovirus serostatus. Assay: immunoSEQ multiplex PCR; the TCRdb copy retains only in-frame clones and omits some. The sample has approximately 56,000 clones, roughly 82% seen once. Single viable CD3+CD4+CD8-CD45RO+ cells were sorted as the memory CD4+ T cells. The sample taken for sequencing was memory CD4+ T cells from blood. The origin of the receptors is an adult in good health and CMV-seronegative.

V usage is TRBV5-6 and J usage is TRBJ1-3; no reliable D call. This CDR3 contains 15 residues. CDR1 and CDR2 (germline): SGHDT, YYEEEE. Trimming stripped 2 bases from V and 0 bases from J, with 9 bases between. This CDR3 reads CASSFLGRSGNTIYF. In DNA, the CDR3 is TGTGCCAGCAGCTTTCTGGGCCGCTCTGGAAACACCATATATTTT.

For the CDR3, the DNA is TGTGCCAGCAGCTGGGACCGTATGAATACGCAGTATTTT. Translated: CASSWDRMNTQYF. The gene calls are TRBV11-3 and TRBJ2-3, with D perhaps assigned TRBD1 or TRBD2 (5 bases each). V was shortened by 4 bases and J by 7 bases, with 12 bases between the two germline ends. This CDR3 comprises 13 residues. The germline V gene has CDR1 SGHNT and CDR2 YENEEA. The full variable domain, its missing parts supplied by reference TRBV11-3 and TRBJ2-3, is EAGVVQSPRYKIIEKKQPVAFWCNPISGHNTLYWYLQNLGQGPELLIRYENEEAVDDSQLPKDRFSAERLKGVDSTLKIQPAELGDSAVYLCASSWDRMNTQYFGPGTRLTVL.

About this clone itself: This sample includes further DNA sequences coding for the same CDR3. CDR3 DNA sequence: TGTGCCAGCAGCTTAGCCCCCGGACTAGCGGGGGGGCCCCAAGAGACCCAGTACTTC. It specifies CASSLAPGLAGGPQETQYF. The chain carries TRBV7-2 and TRBJ2-5; 15 bases are shared with TRBD2. This CDR3 comprises 19 residues. V was pared by 0 bases and J by 1 base, with 6 bases of the junction left unmatched. Germline CDR1 and CDR2: SGHTA and FQGNSA.

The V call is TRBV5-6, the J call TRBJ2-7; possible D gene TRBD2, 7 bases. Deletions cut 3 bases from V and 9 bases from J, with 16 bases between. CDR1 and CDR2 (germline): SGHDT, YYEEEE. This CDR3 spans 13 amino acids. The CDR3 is CASSWKGGAVQYF. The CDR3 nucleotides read TGTGCCAGCAGCTGGAAGGGGGGGGCGGTGCAGTACTTC.

The CDR3 sequence is CASRLTEGRDNSPLHF. The DNA for the CDR3 is TGTGCCAGCAGACTAACCGAGGGACGGGATAATTCACCCCTCCACTTT. V is TRBV7-2 and J is TRBJ1-6; TRBD1 might be the D (5 bases). There are 16 residues in the CDR3. The ends were cut back, 6 bases at V and 5 bases at J, with 17 bases in the middle. Germline V CDR1 and CDR2: SGHTA, FQGNSA.

For the CDR3, the DNA is TGTGCCAGCAACCAGGACAGGGGTAGCACCGGGGAGCTGTTTTTT. Protein: CASNQDRGSTGELFF. The genes are TRBV6-5 and TRBJ2-2; 9 bases are a match to TRBD1. Germline V gene lookup returns CDR1 MNHEY and CDR2 SVGAGI. This CDR3 is 15 amino acids long. The trim removed 7 bases at V and 4 bases at J, leaving 7 bases unmatched.

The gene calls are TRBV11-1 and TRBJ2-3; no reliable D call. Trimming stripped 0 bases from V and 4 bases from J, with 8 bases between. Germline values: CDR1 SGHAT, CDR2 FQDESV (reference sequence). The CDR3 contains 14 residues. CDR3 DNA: TGTGCCAGCAGCTTAGCTTCCGCCCCAGATACGCAGTATTTT. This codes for CASSLASAPDTQYF.

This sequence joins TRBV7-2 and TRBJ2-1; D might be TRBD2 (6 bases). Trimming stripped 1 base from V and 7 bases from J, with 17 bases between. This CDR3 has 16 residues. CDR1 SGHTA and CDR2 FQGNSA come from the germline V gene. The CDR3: CASSLGGVQGKNEQFF. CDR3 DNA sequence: TGTGCCAGCAGCTTAGGGGGGGTGCAGGGCAAGAATGAGCAGTTCTTC.

The DNA for the CDR3 is TGTGCCAGCAGCGTAACCTTCGGCCCCTACGAGCAGTACTTC. Its protein product is CASSVTFGPYEQYF. The chain has TRBV9 and TRBJ2-7; D is undetermined. Trimming shortened V by 1 base and J by 2 bases, and 10 bases separated the two germline ends. Germline V CDR1 and CDR2: SGDLS, YYNGEE. The CDR3 covers 14 residues.

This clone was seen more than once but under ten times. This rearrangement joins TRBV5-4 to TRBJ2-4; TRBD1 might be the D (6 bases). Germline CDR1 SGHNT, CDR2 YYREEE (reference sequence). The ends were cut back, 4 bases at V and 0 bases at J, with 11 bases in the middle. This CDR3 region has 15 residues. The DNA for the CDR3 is TGTGCCAGCAGCCTTCAAGGGGGAGCCAAAAACATTCAGTACTTC. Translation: CASSLQGGAKNIQYF.

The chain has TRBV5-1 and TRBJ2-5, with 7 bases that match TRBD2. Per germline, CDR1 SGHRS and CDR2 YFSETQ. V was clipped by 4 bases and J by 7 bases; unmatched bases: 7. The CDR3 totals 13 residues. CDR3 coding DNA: TGCGCCAGCAGCACAGGACTAGAAGGGACCCAGTACTTC. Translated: CASSTGLEGTQYF.

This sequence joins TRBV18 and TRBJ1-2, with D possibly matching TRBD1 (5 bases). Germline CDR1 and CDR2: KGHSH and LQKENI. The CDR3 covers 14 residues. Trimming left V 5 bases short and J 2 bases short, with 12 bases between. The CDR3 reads CASSSQGSNYGYTF. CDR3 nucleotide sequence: TGTGCCAGCTCAAGTCAGGGAAGCAACTATGGCTACACCTTC. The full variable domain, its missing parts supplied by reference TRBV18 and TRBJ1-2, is NAGVMQNPRHLVRRRGQEARLRCSPMKGHSHVYWYRQLPEEGLKFMVYLQKENIIDESGMPKERFSAEFPKEGPSILRIQQVVRGDSAAYFCASSSQGSNYGYTFGSGTRLTVV.

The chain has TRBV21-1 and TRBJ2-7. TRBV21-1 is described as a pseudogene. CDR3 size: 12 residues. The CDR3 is CASSPWNGWQYF. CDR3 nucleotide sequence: TGTGCCAGCAGCCCCTGGAACGGTTGGCAGTACTTC.

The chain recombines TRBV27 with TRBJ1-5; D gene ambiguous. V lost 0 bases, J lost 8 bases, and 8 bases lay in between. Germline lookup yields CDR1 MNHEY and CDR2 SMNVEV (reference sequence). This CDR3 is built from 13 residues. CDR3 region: CASSLSGLKPQHF. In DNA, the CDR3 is TGTGCCAGCAGTTTATCGGGATTAAAGCCCCAGCATTTT.

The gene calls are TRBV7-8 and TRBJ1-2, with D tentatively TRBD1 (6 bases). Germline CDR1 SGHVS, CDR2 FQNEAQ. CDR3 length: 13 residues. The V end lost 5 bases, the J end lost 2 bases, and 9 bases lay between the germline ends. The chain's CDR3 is CASSRDKNYGYTF. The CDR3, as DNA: TGTGCCAGCAGCCGGGACAAAAACTATGGCTACACCTTC.

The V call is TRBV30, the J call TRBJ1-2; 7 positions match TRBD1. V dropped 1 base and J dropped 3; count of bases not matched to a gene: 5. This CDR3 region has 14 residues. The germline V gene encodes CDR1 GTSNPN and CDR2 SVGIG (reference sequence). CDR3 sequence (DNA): TGTGCCTGGAGTGAAGGGGGCGCAGACTATGGCTACACCTTC. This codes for CAWSEGGADYGYTF.

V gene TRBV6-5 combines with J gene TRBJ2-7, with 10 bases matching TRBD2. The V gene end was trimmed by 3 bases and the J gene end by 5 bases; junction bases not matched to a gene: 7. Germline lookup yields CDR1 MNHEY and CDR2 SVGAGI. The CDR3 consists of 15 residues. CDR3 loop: CASSYKSSGGHEQYF. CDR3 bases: TGTGCCAGCAGTTATAAATCTAGCGGGGGTCACGAGCAGTACTTC.

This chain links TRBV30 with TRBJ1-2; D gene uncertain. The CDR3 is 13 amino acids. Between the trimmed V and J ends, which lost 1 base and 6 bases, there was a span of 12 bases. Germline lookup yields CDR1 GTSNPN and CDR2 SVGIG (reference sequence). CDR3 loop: CAWSEAGWDGYTF. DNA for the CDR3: TGTGCCTGGAGTGAGGCGGGCTGGGATGGCTACACCTTC.

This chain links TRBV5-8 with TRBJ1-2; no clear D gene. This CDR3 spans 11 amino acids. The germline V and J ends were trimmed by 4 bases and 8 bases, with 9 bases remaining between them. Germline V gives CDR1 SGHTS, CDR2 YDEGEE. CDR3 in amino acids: CASSRTLGYTF. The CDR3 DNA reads TGTGCCAGCAGCCGGACCCTCGGCTACACCTTC.

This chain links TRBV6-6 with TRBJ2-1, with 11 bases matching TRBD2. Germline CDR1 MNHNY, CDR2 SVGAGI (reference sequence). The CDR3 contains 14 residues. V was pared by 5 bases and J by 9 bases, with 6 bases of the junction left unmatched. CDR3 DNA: TGTGCCAGCAGTCCGACTAGCGGGGTGGGTGAGCAGTTCTTC. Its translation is CASSPTSGVGEQFF.

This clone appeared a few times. CDR3 amino acids: CASSRTSDEQYF. DNA for the CDR3: TGTGCCAGTAGTCGGACTTCCGACGAGCAGTACTTC. The rearrangement joins TRBV19 to TRBJ2-7; tentatively, D is TRBD2 (5 bases). The CDR3 is 12 residues long. In germline, CDR1 is LNHDA, CDR2 SQIVND (reference sequence). V was trimmed by 5 bases and J by 5 bases, leaving 10 bases between them. The full variable domain, completed using reference TRBV19 and TRBJ2-7, is DGGITQSPKYLFRKEGQNVTLSCEQNLNHDAMYWYRQDPGQGLRLIYYSQIVNDFQKGDIAEGYSVSREKKESFPLTVTSAQKNPTAFYLCASSRTSDEQYFGPGTRLTVT.

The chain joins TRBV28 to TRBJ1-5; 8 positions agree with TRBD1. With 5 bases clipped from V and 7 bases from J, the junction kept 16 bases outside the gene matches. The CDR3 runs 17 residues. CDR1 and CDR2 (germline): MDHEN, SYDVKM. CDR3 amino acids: CASSPLGQGVSGQPQHF. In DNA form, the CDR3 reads TGTGCCAGCAGTCCCCTTGGACAGGGAGTTTCGGGCCAGCCCCAGCATTTT.

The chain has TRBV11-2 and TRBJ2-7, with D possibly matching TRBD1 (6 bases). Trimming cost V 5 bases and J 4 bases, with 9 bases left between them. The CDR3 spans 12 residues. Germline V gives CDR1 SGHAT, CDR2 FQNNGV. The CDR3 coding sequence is TGTGCCAGCAGCATACAGGGTTACGAGCAGTACTTC. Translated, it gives CASSIQGYEQYF.

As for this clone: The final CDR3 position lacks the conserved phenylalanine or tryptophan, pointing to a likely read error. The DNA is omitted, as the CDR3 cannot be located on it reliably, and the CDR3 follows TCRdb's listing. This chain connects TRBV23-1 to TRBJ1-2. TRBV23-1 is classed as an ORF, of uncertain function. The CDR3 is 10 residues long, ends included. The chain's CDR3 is CASSQSMQRD.

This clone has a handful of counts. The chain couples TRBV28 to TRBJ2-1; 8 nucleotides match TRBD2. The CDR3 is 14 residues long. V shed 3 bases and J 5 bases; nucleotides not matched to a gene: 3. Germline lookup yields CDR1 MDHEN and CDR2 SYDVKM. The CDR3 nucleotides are TGTGCCAGCAGTTTTTCGGGGGGGAACAATGAGCAGTTCTTC. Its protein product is CASSFSGGNNEQFF.

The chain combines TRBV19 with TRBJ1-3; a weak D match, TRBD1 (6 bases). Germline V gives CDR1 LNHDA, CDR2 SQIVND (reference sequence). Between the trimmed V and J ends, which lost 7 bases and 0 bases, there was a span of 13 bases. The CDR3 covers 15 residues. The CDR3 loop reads CASTADSYSGNTIYF. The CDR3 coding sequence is TGTGCCAGTACCGCGGACAGCTACTCTGGAAACACCATATATTTT.

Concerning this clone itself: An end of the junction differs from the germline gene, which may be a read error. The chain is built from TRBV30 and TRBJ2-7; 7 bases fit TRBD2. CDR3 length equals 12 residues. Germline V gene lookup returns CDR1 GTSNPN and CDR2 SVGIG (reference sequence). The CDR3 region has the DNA TGTGCCTGGAGTGTACGCAGGGAGGGGAATTTCTTC. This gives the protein CAWSVRREGNFF.

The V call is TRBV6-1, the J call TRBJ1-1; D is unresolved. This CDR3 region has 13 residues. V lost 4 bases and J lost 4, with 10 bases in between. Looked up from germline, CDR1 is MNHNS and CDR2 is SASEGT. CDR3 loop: CASSVRGSTEAFF. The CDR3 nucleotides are TGTGCCAGCAGTGTACGGGGTAGCACTGAAGCTTTCTTT.